This TCR beta chain is drawn from a study of blood T cell repertoires in COVID-19. The cohort comprised adults aged about 18 to 100 years residing in approximately 25 US areas. Per germline, CDR1 MDHEN and CDR2 SYDVKM. V was shortened by 5 bases and J by 0 bases, with 5 bases between the two germline ends. The CDR3 loop spans 12 amino acids. Assay: immunoSEQ multiplex PCR; the TCRdb copy retains only in-frame clones and omits some. The sample shows roughly 200,000 clones, roughly 84% of them seen only once. As for this clone: The same CDR3 also results from other DNA sequences found in this sample.

What was sequenced was PBMCs or T cells enriched from blood (not recorded which). This clonotype originated in a man between 25 and 39 years old in a cohort exposed to, infected with or recovered from COVID-19 (not recorded which). The chain uses TRBV28 and TRBJ2-7; D gene unclear. The CDR3 DNA is TGTGCCAGCAGTCTCGGCTCCTACGAGCAGTACTTC. It translates to CASSLGSYEQYF.